This TCR beta chain was captured by sequencing in a study of vaccination and CD4 T cells after COVID-19. Looking at the study overall: The authors exposed cells to overlapping spike peptides derived from SARS-CoV-2, HCoV-NL63, HCoV-OC43 and HCoV-229E.

The Oncomine TCR Beta short-read assay generated sequence data from the DNA of cultured CD4+ T cells. TCRdb re-derived calls from the PCR reads in MiXCR, one entry per CDR3 protein. This table has more than 20,000 distinct CDR3 sequences, about 33% appearing once. Time point noted: late sampling 161 to 241 days after vaccination in a few convalescent patients. Treatment specified: roughly 10-day PBMC culture with coronavirus spike peptide pools or control peptides (ViraFEST assay). Half-medium changes with fresh IL-2 medium occurred on days 3 and 7. Remarks on this clonotype: What it binds is not known.

The clonotype was recovered from a human donor who had recovered from COVID-19. Specimen: CD4+ T cells from blood, cultured in vitro, collected about 7 months after SARS-CoV-2 vaccination.

CDR3 amino acids: CSARAASGGQETQYF. CDR3 DNA: TGCAGTGCTAGAGCGGCTAGCGGGGGACAAGAGACCCAGTACTTC. V is TRBV20-1 and J is TRBJ2-5; 10 bases map to TRBD2. The germline V gene has CDR1 DFQATT and CDR2 SNEGSKA (reference sequence). J lost 2 bases, V lost 1 base, and 4 bases had no gene match. This CDR3 is built from 15 residues.